The next 6 T cell receptor beta chains were all read from a single sample in a study of cytomegalovirus exposure and HLA in healthy donors. Primers for the PCR totalled 60 Vbeta and 13 Jbeta. Assay used: immunoSEQ multiplex PCR; TCRdb lists only in-frame clones, some missing. The sample records roughly 190,000 clones, over 65% being singletons. Sequenced: PBMCs. These receptors were obtained from a woman younger than 45 in good health and CMV-seronegative.

The chain joins TRBV6-1 to TRBJ2-5; D remains unclear. Germline assignment: CDR1 MNHNS and CDR2 SASEGT. This CDR3 has 11 amino acids. Trimming stripped 4 bases from V and 5 bases from J, with 5 bases between. The CDR3 DNA reads TGTGCCAGCAGTGGTGCGGAGACCCAGTACTTC. Translation: CASSGAETQYF.

The gene calls are TRBV7-8 and TRBJ1-2, with 8 bases fitting TRBD1. The germline V gene has CDR1 SGHVS and CDR2 FQNEAQ. V was clipped by 5 bases and J by 1 base; unmatched bases: 6. The CDR3 length is 15 residues. The CDR3 DNA reads as TGTGCCAGCAGCGGATGGACAGGGCTTAACTATGGCTACACCTTC. Its translation is CASSGWTGLNYGYTF.

The V and J genes are TRBV7-9 and TRBJ1-4, with TRBD1 matching over 7 bases. The V gene end was trimmed by 6 bases and the J gene end by 4 bases; junction bases not matched to a gene: 11. The CDR3 loop spans 16 amino acids. Germline CDR1 reads SEHNR; CDR2 reads FQNEAQ (reference sequence). This CDR3 reads CASRSLLDRFNEKLFF. In DNA, the CDR3 is TGTGCCAGCAGGTCCCTGCTGGACAGGTTTAATGAAAAACTGTTTTTT.

The chain joins TRBV9 to TRBJ2-2, with D perhaps matching TRBD2 (5 bases). Germline lookup yields CDR1 SGDLS and CDR2 YYNGEE. The CDR3 is made up of 18 amino acids. The ends were cut back, 0 bases at V and 1 base at J, with 16 bases in the middle. The CDR3 sequence: CASSVAEGRRRNTGELFF. CDR3 nucleotide sequence: TGTGCCAGCAGCGTAGCAGAGGGAAGGAGGAGGAACACCGGGGAGCTGTTTTTT.

A few counts support this clone. J is TRBJ1-2 and V is TRBV23-1, with a tentative D call TRBD1 (5 bases). TRBV23-1 is identified as an open reading frame with a role that is uncertain. The CDR3 contains 15 residues. V lost 5 bases to trimming and J lost 2 bases, with 15 bases between them. Here the CDR3 reads CASSSQGRINYGYTF. The CDR3 coding sequence is TGCGCCAGCAGTAGTCAGGGCAGGATCAACTATGGCTACACCTTC.

This rearrangement joins TRBV7-9 to TRBJ1-4, with D maybe TRBD1 (5 bases). The CDR3 is 13 amino acids. Between the trimmed V and J ends, which lost 5 bases and 4 bases, there was a span of 8 bases. Per germline, CDR1 SEHNR and CDR2 FQNEAQ (reference sequence). The CDR3 DNA follows: TGTGCCAGCAGCCGACAGATTAATGAAAAACTGTTTTTT. It yields the protein CASSRQINEKLFF.